These T cell receptor beta chains were read from a single sample in a study of cytomegalovirus exposure and HLA in healthy donors. Produced via immunoSEQ multiplex PCR; TCRdb's table is partial and in-frame only. This repertoire includes fewer than 85,000 clones. The sample was PBMCs. All receptors derive from a man aged 50-60 years in good health and CMV-seropositive. Each CDR3 is given without its conserved first and last residue.

J	V	CDR3
TRBJ1-5	TRBV6-1	ASSPNRNNQPQH
TRBJ1-2	TRBV19	ASSIDGGVARGYT
TRBJ2-3	TRBV19	ASSLGGGGTDTQY
TRBJ1-4	TRBV9	ASSVGVDRGNEKLF
TRBJ1-1	TRBV29-1	SVYDRTEAF
TRBJ2-1	TRBV25-1	ASRVEDSHEQF
TRBJ1-3	TRBV30	AWSSLRQGILSGNTIY
TRBJ2-7	TRBV5-1	ASSPGSTGEQY
TRBJ2-5	TRBV5-1	ASSLGGLAGGETQY
TRBJ2-7	TRBV5-4	ASSSYRGEDEQY
TRBJ1-5	TRBV6-1	ASSLQGGNQPQH
TRBJ2-1	TRBV7-7	ASSFYRGPGNEQF
TRBJ1-4	TRBV13	ASSFKEGAMSEKLF
TRBJ2-7	TRBV5-1	ASTLGDGLSYEQY
TRBJ2-1	TRBV7-3	ASSWGVDEQF
TRBJ2-1	TRBV4-1	ASSPPGLAGYNEQF
TRBJ1-1	TRBV29-1	SYGGGNTEAF
TRBJ1-3	TRBV9	ASSSGLSSGNTIY
TRBJ1-3	TRBV28	ASSLFISGNTIY
TRBJ1-2	TRBV5-6	ASSSGTPLNT
TRBJ2-3	TRBV5-1	ASSPPGDSTDTQY
TRBJ1-5	TRBV19	ASSTRQVTNQPQH
TRBJ2-3	TRBV2	ASREGPEGTDTQY
TRBJ1-5	TRBV11-2	ASSLEGTANQPQH
TRBJ1-2	TRBV10-3	AISDSYGYT
TRBJ2-3	TRBV6-6	ASSYSGEADTQY
TRBJ1-3	TRBV19	ASSPQGAFSGNTIY
TRBJ1-2	TRBV27	ASSFRGGENGYT
TRBJ1-2	TRBV28	ASTLGGANYGYT
TRBJ2-5	TRBV12-5	ASGLGLVDQETQY
TRBJ2-5	TRBV7-6	ASSAQFGTTETQY
TRBJ1-1	TRBV18	ASSPRGNTEAF
TRBJ1-1	TRBV2	ASSEEGGAF
TRBJ2-1	TRBV5-4	ASSPFRTSGGNEQF
TRBJ2-7	TRBV11-2	ASSLGGRTYEQY
TRBJ1-1	TRBV7-9	ASSPHYTEAF
TRBJ1-6	TRBV6-1	ASSVIRGSPLH
TRBJ1-1	TRBV5-1	ASSSQDTEAF
TRBJ1-1	TRBV4-2	ASSQGEGPNTEAF
TRBJ1-2	TRBV4-1	ASSQDRLHYGYT
TRBJ2-3	TRBV4-1	ASSLTGLAQY
TRBJ2-2	TRBV5-1	ASSLTAGAKTGELF
TRBJ2-1	TRBV9	ASSVEGLGPREQF
TRBJ1-6	TRBV7-6	ASSLSGLSYNSPLH
TRBJ2-1	TRBV5-1	ASSFPGQGVNEQF
TRBJ1-3	TRBV25-1	ASRSGNTIY
TRBJ1-2	TRBV4-1	ASSQEPQTRNYGYT
TRBJ2-7	TRBV7-9	ASSLVGPGSYEQY
TRBJ2-7	TRBV5-1	ASSLGLAGGNGYEQY
TRBJ1-5	TRBV5-6	ASSFSRRAQPQH
TRBJ1-5	TRBV27	ASSFRGYNQPQH
TRBJ2-1	TRBV4-2	ASSQVGQGVDEQF
TRBJ2-1	TRBV27	ASYSSPHNEQF